Detailed here is one T cell receptor beta chain. The data originate from a study of CD8 T cells in Susac syndrome. Reverse transcription of roughly 0.45 to 1 ug RNA used random hexamers. MiXCR was run by TCRdb on the immunoSEQ multiplex PCR reads, yielding one entry per CDR3 protein. The table records about 130,000 distinct CDR3 sequences, approximately 95% of them present only once. The clonotype comes from a human donor with Susac syndrome. The sequencing sample was made of CD8+ T cells from PBMCs.

CDR3 sequence: CSARGVAGAGGNIQYF. The CDR3 nucleotides are TGCAGTGCTAGGGGGGTAGCGGGAGCCGGGGGAAACATTCAGTACTTC. The chain joins TRBV20-1 to TRBJ2-4; 9 nucleotides line up with TRBD2. The CDR3 totals 16 residues. Germline V gene data show CDR1 as DFQATT and CDR2 as SNEGSKA (reference sequence). V lost 3 bases to trimming and J lost 6 bases; unmatched junction nucleotides: 12.